Listed here are 8 T cell receptor beta chains from one sample, sequenced in a study of control samples from healthy donors and cancer patients. The protocol was immunoSEQ multiplex PCR, while the TCRdb copy is restricted to in-frame clones and leaves out a portion. The sample comprises fewer than 200,000 clones, around 90% of which are singletons, and approximately 1.4% rests with the top ten. Sequencing input: blood. Every receptor here comes from a man between 25 and 39 years old in good health.

The V and J genes are TRBV9 and TRBJ2-1; 15 bases fit TRBD2. The germline CDR1 and CDR2 sequences are SGDLS and YYNGEE. J gave up 0 bases and V 0 bases, and 7 bases lay outside the gene matches. The CDR3 runs to 20 residues. This chain's CDR3 is CASSVAGGLAGGSSYNEQFF. DNA for the CDR3: TGTGCCAGCAGCGTAGCGGGGGGACTAGCGGGAGGAAGCTCCTACAATGAGCAGTTCTTC.

This chain uses TRBV7-2 with TRBJ1-1, with D unclear. The ends were cut back, 5 bases at V and 5 bases at J, with 9 bases in the middle. Germline V lookup: CDR1 SGHTA, CDR2 FQGNSA. This CDR3 contains 12 residues. The CDR3 reads CASSIHRTEAFF. CDR3 in DNA: TGTGCCAGCAGCATACATCGAACTGAAGCTTTCTTT.

Note on this clone: The junction and the germline gene differ at one end; a read error may be behind it. This sample also contains other DNA sequences that code for the same CDR3. The chain recombines TRBV7-2 with TRBJ2-3; a possible D gene is TRBD2 (8 bases). This CDR3 comprises 16 residues. Germline CDR1 reads SGHTA; CDR2 reads FQGNSA. The CDR3 sequence is CASSPQAGDSTDTQYF. As DNA, the CDR3 is TGTGCCAGCAGCCCCCAAGCGGGGGACAGCACGGATACGCAGTATTTT.

This clone was counted only a few times. The chain combines TRBV19 with TRBJ2-1; 7 bases map to TRBD2. Germline CDR1 LNHDA, CDR2 SQIVND (reference sequence). This CDR3 has 19 amino acids. The V gene end was trimmed by 5 bases and the J gene end by 0 bases; junction bases not matched to a gene: 16. The CDR3 protein is CASSPGTRVGRSSYNEQFF. For the CDR3, the DNA is TGTGCCAGTAGTCCCGGGACGAGGGTCGGGAGGAGCTCCTACAATGAGCAGTTCTTC.

The rearrangement joins TRBV12-3 or TRBV12-4 to TRBJ1-6; no clear D. The V end was cut by 2 bases, the J end by 4 bases, with 3 bases between. The CDR3 length is 13 residues. Written as DNA, the CDR3 is TGTGCCAGCAGTTTAAGATATAATTCACCCCTCCACTTT. Translating it yields CASSLRYNSPLHF.

V is TRBV30 and J is TRBJ1-1; a weak D match, TRBD1 (6 bases). Trimming pared 2 bases from V and 5 bases from J, leaving 15 bases between. This CDR3 has 14 residues. Germline-derived CDR1 and CDR2 are GTSNPN and SVGIG (reference sequence). CDR3 amino acids: CAWSSTGYWTEAFF. DNA of the CDR3: TGTGCCTGGAGTTCAACAGGGTATTGGACTGAAGCTTTCTTT.

The chain links TRBV5-1 to TRBJ2-7; 8 bases align to TRBD1. Germline V gives CDR1 SGHRS, CDR2 YFSETQ. CDR3 size: 14 residues. J gave up 7 bases and V 0 bases, and 6 bases lay outside the gene matches. The CDR3 here is CASSLEPGGREQYF. The CDR3 DNA reads as TGCGCCAGCAGCTTGGAACCAGGGGGCCGAGAGCAGTACTTC.

The chain is built from TRBV2 and TRBJ2-7; D assignment may be TRBD1 or TRBD2 (5 bases each). The CDR3 loop spans 15 amino acids. The germline V gene encodes CDR1 SNHLY and CDR2 FYNNEI. V was clipped by 3 bases and J by 3 bases, with 15 bases between them. CDR3 nucleotide sequence: TGTGCCAGCAGTGAGTGGGACCTCAGCGGCTACGAGCAGTACTTC. Its translation: CASSEWDLSGYEQYF.